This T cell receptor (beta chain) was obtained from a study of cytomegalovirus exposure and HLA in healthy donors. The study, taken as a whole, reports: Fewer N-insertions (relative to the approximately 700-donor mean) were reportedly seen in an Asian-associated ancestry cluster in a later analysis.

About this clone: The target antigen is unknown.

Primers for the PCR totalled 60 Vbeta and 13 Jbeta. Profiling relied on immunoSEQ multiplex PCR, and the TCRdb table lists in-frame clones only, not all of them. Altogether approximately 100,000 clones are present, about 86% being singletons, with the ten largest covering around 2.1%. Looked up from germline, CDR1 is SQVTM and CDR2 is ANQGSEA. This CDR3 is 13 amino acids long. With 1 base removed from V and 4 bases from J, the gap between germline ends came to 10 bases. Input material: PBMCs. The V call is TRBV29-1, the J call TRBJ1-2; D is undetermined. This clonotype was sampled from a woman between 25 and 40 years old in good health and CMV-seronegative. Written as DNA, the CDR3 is TGCAGCGTTGAAGGTCCGACGGGCTATGGCTACACCTTC. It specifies CSVEGPTGYGYTF.